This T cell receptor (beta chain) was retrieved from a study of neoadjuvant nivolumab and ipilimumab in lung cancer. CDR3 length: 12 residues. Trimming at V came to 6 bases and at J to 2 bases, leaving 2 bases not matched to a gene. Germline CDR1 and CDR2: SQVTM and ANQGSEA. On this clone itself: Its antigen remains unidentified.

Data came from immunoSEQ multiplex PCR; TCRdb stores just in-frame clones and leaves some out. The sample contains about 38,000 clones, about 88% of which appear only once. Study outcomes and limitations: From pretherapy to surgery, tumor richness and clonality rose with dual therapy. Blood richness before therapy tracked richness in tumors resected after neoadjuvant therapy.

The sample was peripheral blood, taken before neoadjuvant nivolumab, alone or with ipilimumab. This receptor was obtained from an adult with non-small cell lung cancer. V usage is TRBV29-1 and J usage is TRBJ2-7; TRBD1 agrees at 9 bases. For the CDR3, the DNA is TGCAGCGTCCGGGACAGGGCCTACGAGCAGTACTTC. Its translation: CSVRDRAYEQYF.